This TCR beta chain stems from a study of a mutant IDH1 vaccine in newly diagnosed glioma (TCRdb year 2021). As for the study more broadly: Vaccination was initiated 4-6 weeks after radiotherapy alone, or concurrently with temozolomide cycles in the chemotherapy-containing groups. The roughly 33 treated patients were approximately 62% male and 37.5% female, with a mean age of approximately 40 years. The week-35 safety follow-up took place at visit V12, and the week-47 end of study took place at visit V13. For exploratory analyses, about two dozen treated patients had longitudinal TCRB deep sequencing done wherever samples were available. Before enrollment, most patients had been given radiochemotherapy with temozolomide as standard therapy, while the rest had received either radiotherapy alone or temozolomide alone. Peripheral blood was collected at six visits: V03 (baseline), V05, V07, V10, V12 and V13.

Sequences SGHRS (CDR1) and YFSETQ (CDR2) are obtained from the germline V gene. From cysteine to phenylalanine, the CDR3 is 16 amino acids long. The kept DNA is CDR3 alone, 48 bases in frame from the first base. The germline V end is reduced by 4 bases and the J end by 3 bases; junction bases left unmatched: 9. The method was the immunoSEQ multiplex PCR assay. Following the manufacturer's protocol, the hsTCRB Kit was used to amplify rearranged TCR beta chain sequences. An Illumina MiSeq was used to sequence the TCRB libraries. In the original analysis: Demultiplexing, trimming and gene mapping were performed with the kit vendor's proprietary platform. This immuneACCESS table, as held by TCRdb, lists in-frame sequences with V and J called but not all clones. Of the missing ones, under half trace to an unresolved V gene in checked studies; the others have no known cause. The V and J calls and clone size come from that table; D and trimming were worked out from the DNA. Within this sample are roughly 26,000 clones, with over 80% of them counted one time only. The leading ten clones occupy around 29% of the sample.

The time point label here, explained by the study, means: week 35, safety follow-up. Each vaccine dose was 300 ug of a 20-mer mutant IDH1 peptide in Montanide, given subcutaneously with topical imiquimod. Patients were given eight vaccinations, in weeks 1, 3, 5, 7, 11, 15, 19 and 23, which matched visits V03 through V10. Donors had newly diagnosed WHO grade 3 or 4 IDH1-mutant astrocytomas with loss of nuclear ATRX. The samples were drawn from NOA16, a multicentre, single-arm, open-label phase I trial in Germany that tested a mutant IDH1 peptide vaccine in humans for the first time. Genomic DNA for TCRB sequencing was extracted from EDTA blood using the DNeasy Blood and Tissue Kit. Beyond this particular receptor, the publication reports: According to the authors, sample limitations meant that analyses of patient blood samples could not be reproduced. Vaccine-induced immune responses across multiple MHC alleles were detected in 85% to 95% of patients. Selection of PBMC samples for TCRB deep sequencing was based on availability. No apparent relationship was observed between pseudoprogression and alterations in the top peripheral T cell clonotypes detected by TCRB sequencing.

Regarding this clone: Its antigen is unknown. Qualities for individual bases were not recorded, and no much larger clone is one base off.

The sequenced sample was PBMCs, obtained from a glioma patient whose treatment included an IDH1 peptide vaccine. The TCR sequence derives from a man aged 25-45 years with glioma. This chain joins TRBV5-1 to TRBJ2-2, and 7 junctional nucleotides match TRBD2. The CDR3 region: CASSTQAGSYTGELFF. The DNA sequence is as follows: TGCGCCAGCAGCACCCAAGCGGGGAGCTACACCGGGGAGCTGTTTTTT.